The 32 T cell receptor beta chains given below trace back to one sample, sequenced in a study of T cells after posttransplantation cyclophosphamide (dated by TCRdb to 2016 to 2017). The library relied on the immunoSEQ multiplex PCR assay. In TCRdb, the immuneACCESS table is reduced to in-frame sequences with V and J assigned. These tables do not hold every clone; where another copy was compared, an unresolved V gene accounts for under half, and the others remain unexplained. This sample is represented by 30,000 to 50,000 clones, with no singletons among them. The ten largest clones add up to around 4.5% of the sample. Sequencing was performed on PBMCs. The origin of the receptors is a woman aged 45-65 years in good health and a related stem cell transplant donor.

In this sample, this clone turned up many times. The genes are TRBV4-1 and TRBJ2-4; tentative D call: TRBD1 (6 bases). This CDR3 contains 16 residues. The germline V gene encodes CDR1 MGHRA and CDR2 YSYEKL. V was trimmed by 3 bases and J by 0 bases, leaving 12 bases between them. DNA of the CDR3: TGCGCCAGCAGCCATCGGGACAATTTAGCCAAAAACATTCAGTACTTC. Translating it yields CASSHRDNLAKNIQYF.

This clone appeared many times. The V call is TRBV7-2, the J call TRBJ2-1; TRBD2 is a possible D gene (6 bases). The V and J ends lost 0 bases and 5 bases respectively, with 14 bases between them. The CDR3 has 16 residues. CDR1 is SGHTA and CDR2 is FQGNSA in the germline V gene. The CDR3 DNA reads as TGTGCCAGCAGCTTAGCGGTCCGGGGGAGCAACAATGAGCAGTTCTTC. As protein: CASSLAVRGSNNEQFF.

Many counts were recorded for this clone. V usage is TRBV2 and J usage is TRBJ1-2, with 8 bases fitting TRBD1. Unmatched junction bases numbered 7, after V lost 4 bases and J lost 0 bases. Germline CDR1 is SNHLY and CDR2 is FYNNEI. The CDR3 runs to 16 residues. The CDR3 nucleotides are TGTGCCAGCAGTGTCCAGGGGGCATACTCTAACTATGGCTACACCTTC. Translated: CASSVQGAYSNYGYTF.

The CDR3, as DNA: TGTGCCAGCAGTTTCGGGTCTCATACGCAGTATTTT. Protein sequence: CASSFGSHTQYF. This sequence joins TRBV28 and TRBJ2-3; unclear D gene. CDR3 length: 12 residues. V was cut by 3 bases and J by 7 bases, with 8 bases left in between. Germline V gene lookup returns CDR1 MDHEN and CDR2 SYDVKM.

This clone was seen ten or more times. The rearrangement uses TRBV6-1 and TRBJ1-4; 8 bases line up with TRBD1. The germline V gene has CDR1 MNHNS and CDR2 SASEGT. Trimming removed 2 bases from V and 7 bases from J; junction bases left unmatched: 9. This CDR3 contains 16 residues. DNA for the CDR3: TGTGCCAGCAGTGAATTCGCCGGGACAGGCTCTGAAAAACTGTTTTTT. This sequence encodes CASSEFAGTGSEKLFF.

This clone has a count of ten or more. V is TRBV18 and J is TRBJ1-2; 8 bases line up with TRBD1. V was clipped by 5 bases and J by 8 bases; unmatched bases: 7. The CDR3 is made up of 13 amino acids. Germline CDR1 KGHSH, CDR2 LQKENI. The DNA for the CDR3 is TGTGCCAGCTCATCAGGACAGGGAGAAGGCTACACCTTC. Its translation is CASSSGQGEGYTF.

CDR3 residues: CASSHRDRTHPNYGYTF. The CDR3 coding sequence is TGTGCCAGCAGCCACCGGGACAGGACACATCCTAACTATGGCTACACCTTC. V is TRBV28 and J is TRBJ1-2, with 8 nucleotides matching TRBD1. Germline V gene lookup returns CDR1 MDHEN and CDR2 SYDVKM. CDR3 length: 17 residues. V shed 6 bases and J 0 bases; nucleotides not matched to a gene: 12.

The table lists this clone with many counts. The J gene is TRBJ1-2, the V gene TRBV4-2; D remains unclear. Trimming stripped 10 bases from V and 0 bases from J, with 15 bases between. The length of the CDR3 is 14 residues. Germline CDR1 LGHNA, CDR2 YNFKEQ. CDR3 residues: CAIPLTPTNYGYTF. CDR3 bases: TGTGCCATCCCGCTAACCCCCACTAACTATGGCTACACCTTC.

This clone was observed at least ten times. CDR3 nucleotides: TGTGCCAGCAGCTTGGGCGGACAGGGTTTGAACACTGAAGCTTTCTTT. Translated: CASSLGGQGLNTEAFF. This rearrangement joins TRBV5-6 to TRBJ1-1, with 8 bases matching TRBD1. The trim removed 0 bases at V and 0 bases at J, leaving 4 bases unmatched. This CDR3 contains 16 residues. Germline V CDR1 and CDR2: SGHDT, YYEEEE.

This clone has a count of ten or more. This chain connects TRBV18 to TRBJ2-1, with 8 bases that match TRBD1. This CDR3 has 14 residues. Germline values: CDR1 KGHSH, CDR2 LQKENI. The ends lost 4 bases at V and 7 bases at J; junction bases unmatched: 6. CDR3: CASSRRQGINEQFF. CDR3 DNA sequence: TGTGCCAGCTCACGGAGACAGGGGATTAATGAGCAGTTCTTC.

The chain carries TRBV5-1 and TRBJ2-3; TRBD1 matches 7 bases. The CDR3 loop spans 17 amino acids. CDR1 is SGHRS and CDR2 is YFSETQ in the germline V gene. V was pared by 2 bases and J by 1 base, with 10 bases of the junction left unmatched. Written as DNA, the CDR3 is TGCGCCAGCAGCTTCCTCGGCAACAGGGGAGGCACAGATACGCAGTATTTT. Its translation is CASSFLGNRGGTDTQYF.

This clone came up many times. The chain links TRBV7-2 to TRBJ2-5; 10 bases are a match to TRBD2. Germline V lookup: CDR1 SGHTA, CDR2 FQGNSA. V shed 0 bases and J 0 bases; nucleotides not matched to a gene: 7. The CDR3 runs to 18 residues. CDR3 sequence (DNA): TGTGCCAGCAGCTTAGCGCCTAGCGGGGGAGAAAACCAAGAGACCCAGTACTTC. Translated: CASSLAPSGGENQETQYF.

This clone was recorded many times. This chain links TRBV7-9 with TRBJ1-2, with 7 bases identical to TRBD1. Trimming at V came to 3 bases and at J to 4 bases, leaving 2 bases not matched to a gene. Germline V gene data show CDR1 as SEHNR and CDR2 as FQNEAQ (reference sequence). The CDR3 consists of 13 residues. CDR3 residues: CASSFPGGYGYTF. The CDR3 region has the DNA TGTGCCAGCAGCTTCCCAGGGGGCTATGGCTACACCTTC. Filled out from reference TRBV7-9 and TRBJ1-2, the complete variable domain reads DTGVSQNPRHKITKRGQNVTFRCDPISEHNRLYWYRQTLGQGPEFLTYFQNEAQLEKSRLLSDRFSAERPKGSFSTLEIQRTEQGDSAMYLCASSFPGGYGYTFGSGTRLTVV.

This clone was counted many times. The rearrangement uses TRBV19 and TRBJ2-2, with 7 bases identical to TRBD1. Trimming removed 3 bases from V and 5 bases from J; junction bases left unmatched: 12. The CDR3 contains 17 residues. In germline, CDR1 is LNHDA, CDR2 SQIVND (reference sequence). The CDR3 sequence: CASSMGLTGRGTGELFF. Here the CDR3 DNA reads TGTGCCAGTAGTATGGGGTTGACAGGGCGCGGGACCGGGGAGCTGTTTTTT.

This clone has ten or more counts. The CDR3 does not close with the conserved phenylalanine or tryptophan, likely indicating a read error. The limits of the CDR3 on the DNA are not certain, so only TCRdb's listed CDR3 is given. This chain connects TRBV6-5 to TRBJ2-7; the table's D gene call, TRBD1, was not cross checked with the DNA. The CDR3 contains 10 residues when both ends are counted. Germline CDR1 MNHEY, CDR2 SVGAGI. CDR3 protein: CASSGGQGVS.

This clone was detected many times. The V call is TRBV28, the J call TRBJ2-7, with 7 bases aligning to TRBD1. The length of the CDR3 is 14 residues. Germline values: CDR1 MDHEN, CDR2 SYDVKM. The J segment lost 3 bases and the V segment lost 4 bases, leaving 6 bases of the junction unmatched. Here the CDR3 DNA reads TGTGCCAGCAGTTGGGGGACAGAGTTCTACGAGCAGTACTTC. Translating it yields CASSWGTEFYEQYF.

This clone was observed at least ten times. CDR3 loop: CSAQGPSYEQYF. The CDR3, as DNA: TGCAGCGCTCAGGGGCCGTCCTACGAGCAGTACTTC. The genes are TRBV29-1 and TRBJ2-7; perhaps TRBD1 as D (6 bases). Trimming removed 7 bases at V and 1 base at J, with 11 bases between. CDR1 is SQVTM, CDR2 ANQGSEA, per germline. CDR3 length equals 12 residues.

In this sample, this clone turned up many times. The CDR3 region has the DNA TGTGCCAGCAGTAAAATTACAGGGGAGGAGACCCAGTACTTC. This gives the protein CASSKITGEETQYF. J is TRBJ2-5 and V is TRBV2; 7 nucleotides agree with TRBD1. This CDR3 has 14 residues. With 5 bases clipped from V and 5 bases from J, the junction kept 8 bases outside the gene matches. The germline gives CDR1 SNHLY, CDR2 FYNNEI.

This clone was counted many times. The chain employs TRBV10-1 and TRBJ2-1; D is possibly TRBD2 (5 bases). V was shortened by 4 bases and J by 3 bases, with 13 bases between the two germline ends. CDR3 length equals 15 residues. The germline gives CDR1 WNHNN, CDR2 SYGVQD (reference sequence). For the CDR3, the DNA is TGCGCCAGCAGTGGCGACTACACACGCTACAATGAGCAGTTCTTC. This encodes CASSGDYTRYNEQFF.

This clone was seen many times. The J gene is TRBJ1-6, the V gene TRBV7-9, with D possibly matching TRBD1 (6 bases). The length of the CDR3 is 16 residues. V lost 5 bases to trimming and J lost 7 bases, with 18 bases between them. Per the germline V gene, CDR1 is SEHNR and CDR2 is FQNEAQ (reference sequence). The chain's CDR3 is CASSPGYGGGNSPLHF. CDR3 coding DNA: TGTGCCAGCAGCCCGGGATATGGGGGCGGGAATTCACCCCTCCACTTT.

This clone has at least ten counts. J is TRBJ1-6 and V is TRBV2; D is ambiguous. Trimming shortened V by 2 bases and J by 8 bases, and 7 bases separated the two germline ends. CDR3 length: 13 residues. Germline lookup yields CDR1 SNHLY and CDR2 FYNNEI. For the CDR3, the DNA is TGTGCCAGCAGTGAACAATTAGATTCACCCCTCCACTTT. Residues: CASSEQLDSPLHF. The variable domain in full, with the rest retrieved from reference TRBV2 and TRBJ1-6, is EPEVTQTPSHQVTQMGQEVILRCVPISNHLYFYWYRQILGQKVEFLVSFYNNEISEKSEIFDDQFSVERPDGSNFTLKIRSTKLEDSAMYFCASSEQLDSPLHFGNGTRLTVT.

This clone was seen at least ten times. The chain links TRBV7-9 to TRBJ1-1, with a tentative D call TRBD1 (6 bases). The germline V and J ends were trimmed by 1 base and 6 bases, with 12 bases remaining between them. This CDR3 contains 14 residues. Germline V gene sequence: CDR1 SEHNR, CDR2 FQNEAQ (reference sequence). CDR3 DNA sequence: TGTGCCAGCAGCTTAGACAGGGAAGCCCCTGAAGCTTTCTTT. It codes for CASSLDREAPEAFF.

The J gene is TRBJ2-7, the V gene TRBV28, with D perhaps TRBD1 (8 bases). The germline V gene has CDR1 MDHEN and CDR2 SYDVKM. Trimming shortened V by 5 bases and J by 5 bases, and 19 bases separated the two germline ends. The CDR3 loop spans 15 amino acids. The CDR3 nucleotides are TGTGCCAGCAGTCCCCACGGACAGGGACTAAACGAGCAGTACTTC. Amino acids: CASSPHGQGLNEQYF.

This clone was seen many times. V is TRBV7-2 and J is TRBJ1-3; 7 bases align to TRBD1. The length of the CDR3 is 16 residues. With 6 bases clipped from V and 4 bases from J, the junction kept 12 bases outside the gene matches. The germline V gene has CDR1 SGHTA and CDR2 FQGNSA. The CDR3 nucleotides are TGTGCCAGCAGTTTTCAGACAGGGTCCGAGGGAAACACCATATATTTT. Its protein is CASSFQTGSEGNTIYF.

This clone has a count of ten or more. For the CDR3, the DNA is TGTGCCAGCAGCCCCGATGTAGGGGGCTCCTACGAGCAGTACTTC. Protein sequence: CASSPDVGGSYEQYF. The rearrangement joins TRBV7-2 to TRBJ2-7; D is possibly TRBD1 (6 bases). Trimming left V 5 bases short and J 0 bases short, with 14 bases between. The germline V gene has CDR1 SGHTA and CDR2 FQGNSA. The CDR3 runs 15 residues.

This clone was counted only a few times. CDR3 nucleotide sequence: TGTGCCAGCAGCCCATGGGGAGGAAGCACTGAAGCTTTCTTT. Its translation: CASSPWGGSTEAFF. The J gene is TRBJ1-1, the V gene TRBV5-6; D unclear. CDR3 length: 14 amino acids. Trimming removed 4 bases from V and 4 bases from J, with 14 bases in between. Germline CDR1 and CDR2: SGHDT and YYEEEE.

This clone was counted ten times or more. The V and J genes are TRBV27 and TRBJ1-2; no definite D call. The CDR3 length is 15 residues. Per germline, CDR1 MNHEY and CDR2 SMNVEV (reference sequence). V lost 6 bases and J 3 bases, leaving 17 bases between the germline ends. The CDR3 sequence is CASSPDVSGYYGYTF. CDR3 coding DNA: TGTGCCAGCAGCCCAGACGTGAGCGGGTACTATGGCTACACCTTC.

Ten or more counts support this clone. CDR3 region: CASKPGRNEQFF. CDR3 DNA: TGTGCCAGCAAACCCGGGAGAAATGAGCAGTTCTTC. The chain has TRBV2 and TRBJ2-1; D perhaps matches TRBD2 (6 bases). The V gene lost 7 bases and the J gene lost 7 bases, with 11 bases spanning the gap. This CDR3 contains 12 residues. CDR1 and CDR2 from the germline V gene are SNHLY and FYNNEI. Complete variable domain (other parts from reference TRBV2 and TRBJ2-1): EPEVTQTPSHQVTQMGQEVILRCVPISNHLYFYWYRQILGQKVEFLVSFYNNEISEKSEIFDDQFSVERPDGSNFTLKIRSTKLEDSAMYFCASKPGRNEQFFGPGTRLTVL.

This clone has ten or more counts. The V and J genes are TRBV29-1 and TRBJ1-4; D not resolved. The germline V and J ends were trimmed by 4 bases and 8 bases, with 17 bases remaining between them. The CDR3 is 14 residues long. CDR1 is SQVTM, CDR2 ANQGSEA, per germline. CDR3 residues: CSVVDTVSGEKLFF. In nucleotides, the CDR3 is TGCAGCGTTGTTGATACAGTATCGGGGGAAAAACTGTTTTTT.

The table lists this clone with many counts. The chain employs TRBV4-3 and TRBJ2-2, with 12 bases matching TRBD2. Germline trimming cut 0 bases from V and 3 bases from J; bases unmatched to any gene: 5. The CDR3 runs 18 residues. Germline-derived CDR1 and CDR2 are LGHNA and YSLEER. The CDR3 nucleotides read TGCGCCAGCAGCCAAGACCCGACTAGCGGGGGACACACCGGGGAGCTGTTTTTT. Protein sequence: CASSQDPTSGGHTGELFF.

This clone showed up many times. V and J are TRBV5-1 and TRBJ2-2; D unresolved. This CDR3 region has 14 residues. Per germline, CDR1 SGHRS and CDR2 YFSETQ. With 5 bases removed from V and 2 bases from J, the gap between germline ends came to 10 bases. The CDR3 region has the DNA TGCGCCAGCAGAATATCAGGAAACACCGGGGAGCTGTTTTTT. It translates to CASRISGNTGELFF.

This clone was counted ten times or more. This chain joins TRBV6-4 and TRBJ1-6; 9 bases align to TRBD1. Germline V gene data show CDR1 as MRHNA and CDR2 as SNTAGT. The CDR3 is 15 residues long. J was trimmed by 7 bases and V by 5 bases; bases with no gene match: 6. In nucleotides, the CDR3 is TGTGCCAGCAGTACTGACAGGGGGAGGAATTCACCCCTCCACTTT. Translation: CASSTDRGRNSPLHF.